This T cell receptor beta chain is drawn from a study of beta chain features in type 1 diabetes. Overall study: Across the samples, some 98,000,000 sorted cells were examined in total. Findings of the study overall: In comparison with healthy donors, patients had naive, central memory and Treg TCRB repertoires that appeared more similar.

Each of the CD4+ naive, central memory, regulatory and stem cell-like memory populations was sorted via CD45RO/CCR7/CD25/CD127/CD95/CD27. Concerning this clone: The antigen remains undetermined.

Germline CDR1 is SGHNT and CDR2 is YYREEE (reference sequence). The CDR3 is 16 amino acids. V lost 0 bases to trimming and J lost 5 bases, with 18 bases between them. The whole isolated RNA underwent reverse transcription, so sequencing captured expressed TCRB transcripts. Measured with immunoSEQ multiplex PCR; TCRdb has only the in-frame clones, and not every one. Of about 620,000 clones listed, 15% to 17% are singletons. The receptor's source is a man in his late teens or twenties in good health. The sample was naive CD4+ T cells from blood. The rearrangement joins TRBV5-4 to TRBJ2-7; the D gene is possibly TRBD2 (6 bases). The CDR3 protein is CASSLELAGGMNEQYF. The DNA for the CDR3 is TGTGCCAGCAGCTTGGAGTTGGCGGGCGGGATGAACGAGCAGTACTTC. The entire variable domain, with the rest obtained from reference TRBV5-4 and TRBJ2-7, is as follows: ETGVTQSPTHLIKTRGQQVTLRCSSQSGHNTVSWYQQALGQGPQFIFQYYREEENGRGNFPPRFSGLQFPNYSSELNVNALELDDSALYLCASSLELAGGMNEQYFGPGTRLTVT.